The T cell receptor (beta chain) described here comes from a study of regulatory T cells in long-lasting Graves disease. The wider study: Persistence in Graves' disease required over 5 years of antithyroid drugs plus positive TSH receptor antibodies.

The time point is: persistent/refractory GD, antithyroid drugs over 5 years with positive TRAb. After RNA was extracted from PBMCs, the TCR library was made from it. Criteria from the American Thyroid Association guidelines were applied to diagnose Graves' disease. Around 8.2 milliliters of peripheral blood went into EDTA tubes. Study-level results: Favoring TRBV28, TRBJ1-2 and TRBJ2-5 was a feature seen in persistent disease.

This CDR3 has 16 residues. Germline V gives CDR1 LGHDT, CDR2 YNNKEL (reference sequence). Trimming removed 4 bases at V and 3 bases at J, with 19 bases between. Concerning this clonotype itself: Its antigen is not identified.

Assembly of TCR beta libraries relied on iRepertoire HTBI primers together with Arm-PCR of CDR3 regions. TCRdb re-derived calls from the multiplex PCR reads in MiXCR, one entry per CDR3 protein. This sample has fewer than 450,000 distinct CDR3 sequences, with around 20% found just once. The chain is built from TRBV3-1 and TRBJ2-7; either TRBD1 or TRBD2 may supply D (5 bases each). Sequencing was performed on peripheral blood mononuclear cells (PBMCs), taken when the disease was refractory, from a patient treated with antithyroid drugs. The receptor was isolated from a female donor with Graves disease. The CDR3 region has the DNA TGTGCCAGCAGCCCACGATGGGGGACGTACCGCTACGAGCAGTACTTC. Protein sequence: CASSPRWGTYRYEQYF.